This T cell receptor beta chain comes out of a study of vaccination effects on CD4 cells after COVID-19. Assay: immunoSEQ multiplex PCR; the TCRdb copy retains only in-frame clones and omits some. The sample lists some 30,000 clones, around 75% occurring once. Antigen-specific CD4+ T cells were first expanded with viral peptide pools by the ViraFEST assay and only then sequenced. Scientists isolated CD4+ T cells after a roughly 10-day culture period ended. Participants got two doses of BNT162b2 or mRNA-1273 vaccine. Turning to this clone: Antigen unknown.

Germline V gene lookup returns CDR1 SGHNT and CDR2 YENEEA. The V end was cut by 0 bases, the J end by 4 bases, with 6 bases between. CDR3 length equals 13 residues. The source is a human donor who received a COVID-19 vaccine. Some clones in this sample may be carry-over from other donors' samples. The rearrangement links TRBV11-3 to TRBJ1-1; D gene unclear. The sequenced sample was CD4+ T cells from PBMCs cultured with SARS-CoV-2 spike peptides, obtained after COVID-19 vaccination. CDR3 coding DNA: TGTGCCAGCAGCTTAGATTTGGGCACTGAAGCTTTCTTT. Translated, it gives CASSLDLGTEAFF. The variable domain in full, with the rest retrieved from reference TRBV11-3 and TRBJ1-1, is EAGVVQSPRYKIIEKKQPVAFWCNPISGHNTLYWYLQNLGQGPELLIRYENEEAVDDSQLPKDRFSAERLKGVDSTLKIQPAELGDSAVYLCASSLDLGTEAFFGQGTRLTVV.